These T cell receptor beta chains were read from a single sample in a study of Ad26.COV2.S vaccination and SARS-CoV-2 variants. Sequencing used immunoSEQ multiplex PCR; TCRdb keeps in-frame clones, though not all of them. The sample has some 350,000 clones, about 88% seen once; the top ten hold 3% to 4%. The input for sequencing was peripheral blood, taken in a trial of Ad26.COV2.S vaccine versus placebo. Every receptor here comes from a person aged 18-60 years who received the Ad26.COV2.S COVID-19 vaccine or a placebo. The conserved cysteine and the conserved F or W are not part of the CDR3 here.

V gene	J gene	CDR3 length	CDR3 protein
TRBV30	TRBJ2-7	11	AWRDGSSYEQY
TRBV19	TRBJ2-1	12	ASTPRGPEDEQF
TRBV30	TRBJ2-3	11	AWGTGYLDTQY
TRBV3-1/TRBV3-2	TRBJ2-5	14	ASSQSSDRGQETQY
TRBV3-1/TRBV3-2	TRBJ1-5	13	ASSQDLRGTEPQH
TRBV10-3	TRBJ2-7	15	AISESDGQRRGYEQY
TRBV21-1	TRBJ1-6	15	ASSKEGQTGDRSPLH
TRBV7-9	TRBJ2-1	12	ASSRQGYFDEQF
TRBV10-1	TRBJ1-1	11	ASSEGANTEAF
TRBV27	TRBJ2-2	13	ASSIDRANTGELF
TRBV29-1	TRBJ2-1	12	SVRLGGYYNEQF
TRBV4-3	TRBJ2-5	15	ASSQERTSGAQETQY
TRBV19	TRBJ1-1	14	ASSPSGELMNTEAF
TRBV5-6	TRBJ2-3	14	ASSLVGKGGTDTQY
TRBV19	TRBJ2-1	13	ASSPYGSSYNEQF
TRBV28	TRBJ1-1	11	ASSDRLRAEAF
TRBV27	TRBJ1-2	13	ASSLRQGVANGYT
TRBV28	TRBJ1-5	11	ASRQGGDQPQH
TRBV7-9	TRBJ2-7	12	ASSLGGSSHEQY
TRBV12-3/TRBV12-4	TRBJ2-7	10	ASRNIRGEQY
TRBV1	TRBJ2-5	11	TSSHGGAETQY
TRBV25-1	TRBJ2-1	14	ASSGQRLARGNEQF
TRBV4-3	TRBJ1-3	13	ASSQEQGFGNTIY
TRBV27	TRBJ2-7	12	ASSPGKASYEQY
TRBV28	TRBJ2-1	14	ASSLYSLAGAHEQF
TRBV18	TRBJ2-7	15	ASSPGTSGRYTHEQY
TRBV30	TRBJ2-3	15	AWSTSGHGGYTDTQY
TRBV4-1	TRBJ2-1	13	ASSQAGGFNNEQF
TRBV6-1	TRBJ2-5	18	ASSDKWTMGGSWGQETQY
TRBV7-9	TRBJ2-7	12	ASSIDRGSYEQY
TRBV10-3	TRBJ2-7	12	AISTSGTSYEQY
TRBV5-8	TRBJ2-5	12	ASSVGQGEVGQY
TRBV11-3	TRBJ1-1	17	ASSEEGRISLFISTEAF
TRBV7-9	TRBJ1-1	14	ASSLGGGFRNTEAF
TRBV19	TRBJ1-5	13	ASSARGLDDQPQH
TRBV29-1	TRBJ2-7	12	SVEIPGGLPEQY
TRBV19	TRBJ2-2	15	ASSIGLAGANTGELF
TRBV27	TRBJ1-1	9	ASSLGTEAF
TRBV10-2	TRBJ1-1	11	ASRGVSVTEAF
TRBV5-1	TRBJ2-3	16	ASSLSGKQEYSTDTQY
TRBV28	TRBJ2-1	13	ASRSGGGSYNEQF
TRBV18	TRBJ2-3	12	ASSPPERSDTQY